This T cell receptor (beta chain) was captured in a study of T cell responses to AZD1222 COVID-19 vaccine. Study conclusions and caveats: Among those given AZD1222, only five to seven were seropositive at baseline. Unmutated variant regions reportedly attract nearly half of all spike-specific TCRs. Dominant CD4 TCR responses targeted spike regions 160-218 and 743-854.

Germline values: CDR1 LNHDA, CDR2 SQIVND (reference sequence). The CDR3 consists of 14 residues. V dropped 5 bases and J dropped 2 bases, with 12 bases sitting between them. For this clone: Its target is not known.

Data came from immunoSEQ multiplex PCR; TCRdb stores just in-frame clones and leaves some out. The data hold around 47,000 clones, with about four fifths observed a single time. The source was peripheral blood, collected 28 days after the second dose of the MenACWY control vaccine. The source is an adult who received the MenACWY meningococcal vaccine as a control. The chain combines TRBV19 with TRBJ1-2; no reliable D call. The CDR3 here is CASSRLRGNYGYTF. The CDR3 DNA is TGTGCCAGTAGTCGTCTTAGAGGGAACTATGGCTACACCTTC.